Below, 5 T cell receptor beta chains from the same sample are listed, as sequenced in a study of blood T cell repertoires in COVID-19. TCRdb's copy holds only in-frame clones and misses some; the assay was immunoSEQ multiplex PCR. The data show roughly 80,000 clones, about 91% seen once. Material for sequencing was peripheral blood. These receptors were obtained from a woman of 80 years or more with acute or convalescent COVID-19.

V is TRBV9 and J is TRBJ2-5, with TRBD2 matching 12 bases. J lost 5 bases, V lost 0 bases, and 11 bases had no gene match. Germline loops: CDR1 SGDLS, CDR2 YYNGEE. The CDR3 runs 18 residues. Here the CDR3 DNA reads TGTGCCAGCAGCGTAGGTCCTAGCGGGGGGGCAGAGTTGGAGACCCAGTACTTC. It is translated as CASSVGPSGGAELETQYF.

This sequence joins TRBV7-9 and TRBJ2-2, with 10 nucleotides matching TRBD2. This CDR3 has 16 residues. The trim removed 5 bases at V and 2 bases at J, leaving 5 bases unmatched. From germline, CDR1 is SEHNR and CDR2 FQNEAQ (reference sequence). The CDR3 here is CASSRLAGVNTGELFF. As DNA, the CDR3 is TGTGCCAGCAGCCGACTAGCGGGTGTAAACACCGGGGAGCTGTTTTTT.

The rearrangement joins TRBV30 to TRBJ2-7, with a weak D call TRBD1 (5 bases). The ends were cut back, 0 bases at V and 4 bases at J, with 10 bases in the middle. Germline V CDR1 and CDR2: GTSNPN, SVGIG (reference sequence). This CDR3 has 13 residues. CDR3 sequence: CAWSVDRIYEQYF. In DNA form, the CDR3 reads TGTGCCTGGAGTGTCGACAGAATTTACGAGCAGTACTTC.

The chain carries TRBV25-1 and TRBJ2-3; 11 bases agree with TRBD2. The germline V gene encodes CDR1 MGHDK and CDR2 SYGVNS. There are 16 residues in the CDR3. The junction had 10 bases not matched to a gene; V was cut back by 6 bases and J by 5 bases. The CDR3 DNA is TGTGCCAGCAGCCCTGGGACTAGCGGCCTCAGAGATACGCAGTATTTT. It is translated as CASSPGTSGLRDTQYF.

The chain recombines TRBV29-1 with TRBJ2-3; TRBD1 matches at 9 bases. The CDR3 contains 13 residues. CDR1 and CDR2 (germline): SQVTM, ANQGSEA. V lost 6 bases to trimming and J lost 3 bases; unmatched junction nucleotides: 4. The CDR3 DNA is TGCAGCGTGGGACAGGGAGGGACAGATACGCAGTATTTT. Translation gives CSVGQGGTDTQYF.